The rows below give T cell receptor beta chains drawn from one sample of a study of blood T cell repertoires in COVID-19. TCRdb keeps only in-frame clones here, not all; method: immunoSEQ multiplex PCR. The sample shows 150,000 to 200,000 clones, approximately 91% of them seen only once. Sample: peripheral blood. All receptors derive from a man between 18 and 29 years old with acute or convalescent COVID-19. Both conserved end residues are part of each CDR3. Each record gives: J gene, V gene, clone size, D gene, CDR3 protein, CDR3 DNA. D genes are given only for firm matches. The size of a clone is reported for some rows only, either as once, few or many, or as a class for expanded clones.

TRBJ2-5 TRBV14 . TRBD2 CASSPIGTSGPRKTQYF TGTGCCAGCAGCCCGATCGGTACTAGCGGGCCCCGCAAGACCCAGTACTTC
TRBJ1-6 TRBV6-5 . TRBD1 CASRPGQDISPLHF TGTGCCAGCAGGCCGGGACAGGATATTTCACCCCTCCACTTT
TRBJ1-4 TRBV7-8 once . CASSLAHGASEKLFF TGTGCCAGCAGCTTAGCGCACGGAGCTAGCGAAAAACTGTTTTTT
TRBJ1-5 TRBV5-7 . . CASSFVPLNQPQHF TGTGCCAGCAGCTTTGTCCCCCTAAATCAGCCCCAGCATTTT
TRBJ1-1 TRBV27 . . CASSLAGATEAFF TGTGCCAGCAGTTTAGCAGGGGCCACTGAAGCTTTCTTT
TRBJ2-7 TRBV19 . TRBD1 CASSPRTGYEQYF TGTGCCAGTAGTCCCAGGACAGGCTACGAGCAGTACTTC
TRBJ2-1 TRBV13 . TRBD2 CASSFQGLAGGSLTYNEQFF TGTGCCAGCAGCTTCCAGGGACTAGCGGGGGGGTCCCTAACCTACAATGAGCAGTTCTTC
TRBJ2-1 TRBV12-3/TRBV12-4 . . CASNRALYNEQFF TGTGCCAGCAACAGGGCCCTATACAATGAGCAGTTCTTC
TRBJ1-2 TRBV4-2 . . CASSQGAGALGLNYGYTF TGTGCCAGCAGCCAAGGGGCGGGGGCACTTGGACTTAACTATGGCTACACCTTC
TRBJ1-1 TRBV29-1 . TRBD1 CSVGTAPEAFF TGCAGCGTGGGGACAGCCCCTGAAGCTTTCTTT
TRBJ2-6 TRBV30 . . CAWSPTAGYFGANVLTF TGTGCCTGGAGTCCGACAGCTGGTTACTTTGGGGCCAACGTCCTGACTTTC
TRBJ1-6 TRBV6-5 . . CASSPFTGEYSPLHF TGTGCCAGCAGTCCGTTTACGGGGGAATACTCACCCCTCCACTTT